The 32 T cell receptor beta chains in this list originate from one sample, sequenced in a study of T-cell reconstitution after alpha-beta-depleted transplantation in children. Unique molecular identifiers were incorporated during preparation of the TCRbeta library. From the PCR reads, TCRdb called clonotypes with MiXCR, one entry per CDR3 protein. Among more than 100,000 distinct CDR3 sequences, 23% were seen once, and the ten largest hold roughly 10%. The source was PBMCs, mostly from graft donor cells, collected 180 days after TCRalphabeta/CD19-depleted stem cell transplant. Receptors were obtained from a male patient aged 2 to 10 who had a stem cell transplant for chronic granulomatous disease, so the T cells may come from the graft donor.

This clonotype was counted ten times or more. V is TRBV12-3 or TRBV12-4 and J is TRBJ2-1; the D gene is possibly TRBD1 (6 bases). The CDR3 is made up of 13 amino acids. With 7 bases removed from V and 8 bases from J, the gap between germline ends came to 15 bases. The CDR3 sequence is CASNRDFNDEQFF. The CDR3 DNA reads as TGTGCCAGCAACAGGGATTTCAACGATGAGCAGTTCTTC.

V and J are TRBV20-1 and TRBJ2-1; tentatively, D is TRBD1 (5 bases). Trimming took 5 bases from V and 8 from J, leaving 16 bases between them. The CDR3 is 13 residues long. Germline lookup yields CDR1 DFQATT and CDR2 SNEGSKA (reference sequence). The CDR3: CSAAGWLGHEQFF. CDR3 in DNA: TGCAGTGCTGCAGGGTGGCTTGGCCATGAGCAGTTCTTC.

This rearrangement joins TRBV28 to TRBJ2-5; the D is unclear. Germline CDR1 MDHEN, CDR2 SYDVKM. CDR3 length: 10 residues. The V gene lost 4 bases and the J gene lost 7 bases, with 4 bases spanning the gap. The CDR3: CASSSGTQYF. CDR3 sequence (DNA): TGTGCCAGCAGTTCCGGGACCCAGTACTTC. Supplemented by reference TRBV28 and TRBJ2-5, the full variable domain reads DVKVTQSSRYLVKRTGEKVFLECVQDMDHENMFWYRQDPGLGLRLIYFSYDVKMKEKGDIPEGYSVSREKKERFSLILESASTNQTSMYLCASSSGTQYFGPGTRLLVL.

In its sample, this clonotype was seen many times. The J gene is TRBJ2-1, the V gene TRBV5-1; TRBD2 matches 10 bases. This CDR3 has 17 amino acids. The J segment lost 3 bases and the V segment lost 0 bases, leaving 6 bases of the junction unmatched. Per germline, CDR1 SGHRS and CDR2 YFSETQ. CDR3 nucleotide sequence: TGCGCCAGCAGCTTGGAGATACGACTAGCGGGCTACAATGAGCAGTTCTTC. Residues: CASSLEIRLAGYNEQFF.

This clonotype was seen only a few times. The rearrangement uses TRBV12-3 or TRBV12-4 and TRBJ2-7; 7 nucleotides line up with TRBD1. Trimming took 1 base from V and 4 from J; bases not matched to a gene: 7. CDR3 size: 15 residues. The CDR3: CASSLGQGNLYEQYF. Here the CDR3 DNA reads TGTGCCAGCAGTTTAGGACAGGGAAACTTGTACGAGCAGTACTTC.

This clonotype appeared a few times. V usage is TRBV29-1 and J usage is TRBJ2-7; 7 nucleotides match TRBD1. Trimming removed 6 bases from V and 9 bases from J; junction bases left unmatched: 11. CDR1 and CDR2 from the germline V gene are SQVTM and ANQGSEA. This CDR3 region has 12 residues. The CDR3 here is CSVGPTGSRQYF. The CDR3 DNA follows: TGCAGCGTCGGTCCGACAGGGTCTCGGCAGTACTTC.

In this sample, this clonotype turned up many times. The V call is TRBV12-3 or TRBV12-4, the J call TRBJ2-1; D unclear. This CDR3 has 12 residues. Trimming pared 1 base from V and 8 bases from J, leaving 6 bases between. The CDR3 sequence is CASSLVRYEQFF. The CDR3 DNA sequence: TGTGCCAGCAGTTTAGTCAGATATGAGCAGTTCTTC.

This clonotype was counted many times. The chain employs TRBV5-1 and TRBJ2-1; 7 nucleotides align to TRBD1. The J segment lost 7 bases and the V segment lost 0 bases, leaving 13 bases of the junction unmatched. Looked up from germline, CDR1 is SGHRS and CDR2 is YFSETQ. The CDR3 length is 17 residues. The CDR3 protein is CASSLETGQKILNEQFF. The CDR3 nucleotides read TGCGCCAGCAGCTTGGAGACGGGACAGAAAATTTTGAATGAGCAGTTCTTC.

This clonotype was observed at least ten times. The chain uses TRBV6-4 and TRBJ2-1, with 11 nucleotides matching TRBD1. Germline CDR1 and CDR2: MRHNA and SNTAGT. The CDR3 totals 14 residues. Trimming cost V 2 bases and J 6 bases; bases outside gene matches: 0. DNA for the CDR3: TGTGCCAGCAGTGACGGGACAGGGGGCAATGAGCAGTTCTTC. Protein: CASSDGTGGNEQFF.

The V gene is TRBV12-3 or TRBV12-4, the J gene TRBJ1-5, with D possibly matching TRBD1 (6 bases). Between the trimmed V and J ends, which lost 2 bases and 7 bases, there was a span of 15 bases. The CDR3 covers 15 residues. The CDR3: CASSLPQTGWQPQHF. Here the CDR3 DNA reads TGTGCCAGCAGTTTACCACAAACAGGGTGGCAGCCCCAGCATTTT.

The CDR3 coding sequence is TGTGCCAGCAGCCGTTATGGAGCTCAAGAGACCCAGTACTTC. It codes for CASSRYGAQETQYF. V usage is TRBV7-2 and J usage is TRBJ2-5; no reliable D call. Germline-derived CDR1 and CDR2 are SGHTA and FQGNSA. V lost 5 bases to trimming and J lost 2 bases, with 12 bases between them. This CDR3 is 14 amino acids long. The full variable domain, in which reference TRBV7-2 and TRBJ2-5 provide the parts outside the CDR3, is GAGVSQSPSNKVTEKGKDVELRCDPISGHTALYWYRQSLGQGLEFLIYFQGNSAPDKSGLPSDRFSAERTGGSVSTLTIQRTQQEDSAVYLCASSRYGAQETQYFGPGTRLLVL.

This clonotype came up many times. V and J are TRBV28 and TRBJ2-1, with TRBD2 identical over 8 bases. J lost 9 bases, V lost 1 base, and 11 bases had no gene match. From germline, CDR1 is MDHEN and CDR2 SYDVKM. This CDR3 region has 16 residues. CDR3 sequence: CASSLSGLAGSIEQFF. CDR3 coding DNA: TGTGCCAGCAGTTTATCCGGCCTAGCGGGTAGTATTGAGCAGTTCTTC.

The chain links TRBV19 to TRBJ1-5; D not resolved. V dropped 3 bases and J dropped 1 base, with 7 bases sitting between them. This CDR3 has 14 residues. Germline CDR1 and CDR2: LNHDA and SQIVND (reference sequence). DNA for the CDR3: TGTGCCAGTAGTATTCGGTCGAGCAATCAGCCCCAGCATTTT. Its protein product is CASSIRSSNQPQHF. The whole variable domain, remainder taken from reference TRBV19 and TRBJ1-5, is DGGITQSPKYLFRKEGQNVTLSCEQNLNHDAMYWYRQDPGQGLRLIYYSQIVNDFQKGDIAEGYSVSREKKESFPLTVTSAQKNPTAFYLCASSIRSSNQPQHFGDGTRLSIL.

This chain links TRBV7-2 with TRBJ2-5; the D gene is possibly TRBD1 (7 bases). The V gene lost 5 bases and the J gene lost 4 bases, with 17 bases spanning the gap. From germline, CDR1 is SGHTA and CDR2 FQGNSA. CDR3 size: 15 residues. DNA of the CDR3: TGTGCCAGCAGCCAGACAGGGAGGAAAGGAGAGACCCAGTACTTC. It encodes CASSQTGRKGETQYF.

The rearrangement joins TRBV12-3 or TRBV12-4 to TRBJ2-7, with a weak D call TRBD1 (8 bases). This CDR3 has 16 residues. V was pared by 5 bases and J by 1 base, with 18 bases between. The CDR3 DNA is TGTGCCAGCAGTCGTAACGTACAGGGGGGGTCCTACGAGCAGTACTTC. It encodes CASSRNVQGGSYEQYF.

This clonotype was detected a few times. The J gene is TRBJ2-3, the V gene TRBV20-1; the D is unclear. Germline V lookup: CDR1 DFQATT, CDR2 SNEGSKA (reference sequence). The germline V and J ends were trimmed by 6 bases and 0 bases, with 16 bases remaining between them. CDR3 length equals 15 residues. The CDR3 DNA is TGCAGTGCCGAGACGGACCGACAAAGCACAGATACGCAGTATTTT. Its protein is CSAETDRQSTDTQYF.

This clonotype was counted only a few times. The CDR3 DNA reads TGCGCCAGCAGCTCAGGACAGGGATCCTACAATGAGCAGTTCTTC. As protein: CASSSGQGSYNEQFF. The chain couples TRBV5-1 to TRBJ2-1; 8 bases agree with TRBD1. Looked up from germline, CDR1 is SGHRS and CDR2 is YFSETQ. This CDR3 has 15 residues. V lost 3 bases and J lost 1; bases outside the gene matches: 3.

The chain is built from TRBV15 and TRBJ1-1; the D is unclear. Germline CDR1 is LNHNV and CDR2 is YYDKDF (reference sequence). Trimming cost V 0 bases and J 2 bases, with 7 bases left between them. The CDR3 covers 14 residues. CDR3 sequence (DNA): TGTGCCACCAGCAGAGATGTTGTTAACACTGAAGCTTTCTTT. Translation: CATSRDVVNTEAFF. Drawing the rest from reference TRBV15 and TRBJ1-1, the complete variable domain is DAMVIQNPRYQVTQFGKPVTLSCSQTLNHNVMYWYQQKSSQAPKLLFHYYDKDFNNEADTPDNFQSRRPNTSFCFLDIRSPGLGDTAMYLCATSRDVVNTEAFFGQGTRLTVV.

This clonotype was recorded a few times. The J gene is TRBJ2-7, the V gene TRBV18, with TRBD2 matching 7 bases. Germline V gives CDR1 KGHSH, CDR2 LQKENI. This CDR3 comprises 15 residues. Unmatched junction bases numbered 14, after V lost 6 bases and J lost 6 bases. CDR3 coding DNA: TGTGCCAGCTCGACCACAAGTCTTAGGGAGGGCGAGCAGTACTTC. Translated: CASSTTSLREGEQYF.

This clonotype was recorded a few times. The chain employs TRBV4-2 and TRBJ2-2; D remains unclear. V was clipped by 0 bases and J by 11 bases, with 16 bases between them. The germline CDR1 and CDR2 sequences are LGHNA and YNFKEQ. CDR3 length equals 15 residues. The CDR3 region has the DNA TGTGCCAGCAGCCAAGAGGCGCATTCAATCCGAGAGCTGTTTTTT. It is translated as CASSQEAHSIRELFF.

This clonotype occurred many times. V gene TRBV7-9 combines with J gene TRBJ2-3; no clear D. The V gene's germline CDR1 is SEHNR and CDR2 FQNEAQ (reference sequence). Trimming cost V 5 bases and J 2 bases, with 8 bases left between them. This CDR3 is 13 amino acids long. The CDR3 protein is CASSNIHTDTQYF. CDR3 nucleotide sequence: TGTGCCAGCAGCAACATTCACACAGATACGCAGTATTTT.

The chain has TRBV7-8 and TRBJ2-1; unclear D gene. The CDR3 contains 14 residues. Germline-derived CDR1 and CDR2 are SGHVS and FQNEAQ. Trimming took 5 bases from V and 6 from J, leaving 14 bases between them. The CDR3, as DNA: TGTGCCAGCAGCCCTCGTCCACTGGGCAATGAGCAGTTCTTC. Translating gives CASSPRPLGNEQFF.

This clonotype has more than one count but fewer than ten. V usage is TRBV29-1 and J usage is TRBJ2-1, with D possibly called TRBD1 or TRBD2 (7 bases each). Germline CDR1 SQVTM, CDR2 ANQGSEA. This CDR3 has 16 residues. With 6 bases removed from V and 4 bases from J, the gap between germline ends came to 22 bases. The CDR3 DNA sequence: TGCAGCGTCGAAAAGGGGGGGGACAGAAGATACAATGAGCAGTTCTTC. It is translated as CSVEKGGDRRYNEQFF.

This clonotype was observed a few times. The rearrangement links TRBV12-3 or TRBV12-4 to TRBJ2-3, with no clear D. V was trimmed by 7 bases and J by 3 bases, leaving 8 bases between them. The CDR3 is made up of 12 amino acids. The CDR3: CASTKDTDTQYF. The CDR3 DNA reads TGTGCCAGCACGAAAGATACAGATACGCAGTATTTT.

The chain employs TRBV5-6 and TRBJ2-1; D not certain. The V gene's germline CDR1 is SGHDT and CDR2 YYEEEE. Trimming pared 3 bases from V and 6 bases from J, leaving 16 bases between. The CDR3 runs 15 residues. The CDR3 DNA reads as TGTGCCAGCAGCTCTCGCCGAGTGCCGGGCAATGAGCAGTTCTTC. This codes for CASSSRRVPGNEQFF.

The V and J genes are TRBV5-1 and TRBJ2-6; D unresolved. Germline CDR1 is SGHRS and CDR2 is YFSETQ. The CDR3 has 13 amino acids. The ends were cut back, 4 bases at V and 3 bases at J, with 5 bases in the middle. The CDR3 DNA sequence: TGCGCCAGCAGCAGGTTTGGGGCCAACGTCCTGACTTTC. It codes for CASSRFGANVLTF.

In its sample, this clonotype was seen many times. This chain joins TRBV5-1 and TRBJ2-5; D remains unclear. Trimming removed 4 bases from V and 6 bases from J, with 16 bases in between. The CDR3 loop spans 14 amino acids. CDR1 and CDR2 from the germline V gene are SGHRS and YFSETQ. This chain's CDR3 is CASSTSDSRKTQYF. In nucleotides, the CDR3 is TGCGCCAGCAGCACGTCTGATAGTAGGAAGACCCAGTACTTC.

This clonotype was detected many times. A read error may account for a junction end that differs from germline. The chain employs TRBV6-1 and TRBJ1-1, with unresolved D. Germline V gives CDR1 MNHNS, CDR2 SASEGT. This CDR3 comprises 13 residues. CDR3 bases: TGTGCCAGCAGCGAAGAGGCAGACACTGAAGCTTTCTTT. Translating it yields CASSEEADTEAFF.

The chain uses TRBV18 and TRBJ2-3, with unresolved D. Per germline, CDR1 KGHSH and CDR2 LQKENI. Trimming cost V 1 base and J 2 bases, with 13 bases left between them. This CDR3 contains 16 residues. The CDR3 DNA reads as TGTGCCAGCTCACCACAGGGCCGCGTCATCACAGATACGCAGTATTTT. Its protein is CASSPQGRVITDTQYF. The variable domain in full, with the rest retrieved from reference TRBV18 and TRBJ2-3, is NAGVMQNPRHLVRRRGQEARLRCSPMKGHSHVYWYRQLPEEGLKFMVYLQKENIIDESGMPKERFSAEFPKEGPSILRIQQVVRGDSAAYFCASSPQGRVITDTQYFGPGTRLTVL.

This rearrangement joins TRBV11-2 to TRBJ2-4; maybe TRBD2 (7 bases). The germline V and J ends were trimmed by 5 bases and 0 bases, with 26 bases remaining between them. CDR1 is SGHAT and CDR2 is FQNNGV in the germline V gene. The CDR3 sequence is 20 residues long. CDR3 DNA sequence: TGTGCCAGCAGCCCTGGACTAGGCGGCGGAAGGGGGGTAGCCAAAAACATTCAGTACTTC. Its protein is CASSPGLGGGRGVAKNIQYF.

The chain carries TRBV28 and TRBJ2-7, with 10 bases matching TRBD2. V shed 6 bases, J shed 5 bases, and the junction held 16 bases outside the gene matches. The CDR3 loop spans 17 amino acids. Germline V gene data show CDR1 as MDHEN and CDR2 as SYDVKM. The DNA for the CDR3 is TGTGCCAGCAGGGGCAGAGTGCCGGGACTAGCGATCCACGAGCAGTACTTC. It is translated as CASRGRVPGLAIHEQYF.

This clonotype has a handful of counts. V gene TRBV6-1 combines with J gene TRBJ2-4, with 11 positions matching TRBD1. The CDR3 extends over 17 amino acids. Germline CDR1 and CDR2: MNHNS and SASEGT. V was clipped by 4 bases and J by 2 bases; unmatched bases: 7. Written as DNA, the CDR3 is TGTGCCAGCAGTGGGGCGGACAGGGGGCTTTCCAAAAACATTCAGTACTTC. Translating it yields CASSGADRGLSKNIQYF.